The 30 T cell receptor beta chains presented below share a single source sample, sequenced in a study of blood T cells in healthy people across ages (dated by TCRdb to 2015 to 2017). Libraries were constructed by 5' RACE. Sequencing took place on an Illumina HiSeq 2500. A second PCR of roughly 6 to 11 cycles was run with a J-beta primer mix and a sample-barcoded 5' primer. TCRdb's own reprocessing of the public reads used fastp at Q25 and MiXCR and kept productive beta chains. Every CDR3 protein is listed once, alongside the most common genes and DNA of its rows. For this sample there are about a million distinct CDR3 sequences; just over 50% appear just once. The ten largest clonotypes hold 20% to 25% of the sample. Sequencing was done on a sample of blood. These TCRs come from a woman aged 60-75 years in good health.

The sample holds a few counts of this clonotype. The chain couples TRBV7-8 to TRBJ1-6; D is perhaps TRBD1 (5 bases). With 2 bases removed from V and 0 bases from J, the gap between germline ends came to 14 bases. The germline V gene has CDR1 SGHVS and CDR2 FQNEAQ. This CDR3 is 18 amino acids long. The CDR3 loop is CASSLKGPGDSYNSPLHF. The CDR3 DNA sequence: TGTGCCAGCAGCTTAAAGGGCCCGGGGGACTCCTATAATTCACCCCTCCACTTT.

The chain has TRBV20-1 and TRBJ2-1; TRBD2 matches at 7 bases. Germline V gene sequence: CDR1 DFQATT, CDR2 SNEGSKA (reference sequence). V shed 0 bases and J 2 bases; nucleotides not matched to a gene: 4. The CDR3 is 15 amino acids. The CDR3, as DNA: TGCAGTGCTAGAGATGCACTAGCGCCCTACAATGAGCAGTTCTTC. Its translation is CSARDALAPYNEQFF.

The chain combines TRBV12-3 or TRBV12-4 with TRBJ1-5; the D gene is possibly TRBD1 (6 bases). The CDR3 runs 14 residues. V gave up 1 base and J gave up 6 bases, with 10 bases separating them. CDR3 residues: CASSLGQVSQPQHF. As DNA, the CDR3 is TGTGCCAGCAGTTTAGGACAGGTCAGTCAGCCCCAGCATTTT.

The gene calls are TRBV4-2 and TRBJ2-3; 7 bases fit TRBD2. J was trimmed by 3 bases and V by 3 bases; bases with no gene match: 6. Germline loops: CDR1 LGHNA, CDR2 YNFKEQ. This CDR3 has 15 residues. CDR3 in amino acids: CASSHLGLKTDTQYF. CDR3 nucleotides: TGTGCCAGCAGCCACCTGGGACTAAAAACAGATACGCAGTATTTT.

The J gene is TRBJ2-4, the V gene TRBV28; D uncertain. Trimming removed 6 bases at V and 0 bases at J, with 12 bases between. Germline loops: CDR1 MDHEN, CDR2 SYDVKM. The length of the CDR3 is 15 residues. The DNA of the CDR3 is TGTGCCAGCAGCGACAATGAATTAGCCAAAAACATTCAGTACTTC. Protein: CASSDNELAKNIQYF.

The chain uses TRBV9 and TRBJ2-4; D unresolved. This CDR3 spans 14 amino acids. V was clipped by 2 bases and J by 1 base, with 7 bases between them. Germline loops: CDR1 SGDLS, CDR2 YYNGEE. The CDR3 sequence is CASSVDPAKNIQYF. CDR3 bases: TGTGCCAGCAGCGTGGATCCGGCCAAAAACATTCAGTACTTC.

In its sample, this clonotype was seen a few times. CDR3 DNA: TGCGCCAGCAGCCATCGGACAGGCCCGCCGAACATTCAGTACTTC. It codes for CASSHRTGPPNIQYF. The chain recombines TRBV4-1 with TRBJ2-4, with 7 bases lining up with TRBD1. Germline V CDR1 and CDR2: MGHRA, YSYEKL. This CDR3 has 15 residues. Trimming removed 3 bases from V and 7 bases from J; junction bases left unmatched: 9.

The chain uses TRBV7-4 and TRBJ1-5; TRBD1 matches 9 bases. The CDR3 totals 17 residues. Per the germline V gene, CDR1 is SGHVT and CDR2 is SQSDAQ. V shed 4 bases and J 2 bases; nucleotides not matched to a gene: 9. The CDR3 DNA sequence: TGTGCCAGCAGCTCCCCTCGGGACAGGGTCGGCAATCAGCCCCAGCATTTT. Translated: CASSSPRDRVGNQPQHF.

The rearrangement uses TRBV25-1 and TRBJ2-1; TRBD2 agrees at 11 bases. The germline gives CDR1 MGHDK, CDR2 SYGVNS. The junction had 6 bases not matched to a gene; V was cut back by 0 bases and J by 11 bases. This CDR3 region has 15 residues. This CDR3 is CASSEYLAGGPKQFF. Here the CDR3 DNA reads TGTGCCAGCAGTGAATATCTAGCGGGAGGCCCCAAGCAGTTCTTC.

The CDR3 DNA is TGCAGTGCTCCCCGGGACACAACCTACGAGCAGTACTTC. This codes for CSAPRDTTYEQYF. V and J are TRBV20-1 and TRBJ2-7, with a weak D call TRBD1 (6 bases). V was cut by 5 bases and J by 2 bases, with 13 bases left in between. The CDR3 is made up of 13 amino acids. Germline lookup yields CDR1 DFQATT and CDR2 SNEGSKA (reference sequence).

The chain is built from TRBV20-1 and TRBJ2-3; D is unresolved. Germline V gives CDR1 DFQATT, CDR2 SNEGSKA (reference sequence). V dropped 0 bases and J dropped 4 bases, with 11 bases sitting between them. CDR3 size: 14 residues. In DNA form, the CDR3 reads TGCAGTGCTAGAGATCTTTCGGAACCAGATACGCAGTATTTT. Its protein is CSARDLSEPDTQYF.

The chain carries TRBV7-9 and TRBJ1-1; D is unclear. V was clipped by 10 bases and J by 1 base, with 10 bases between them. This CDR3 is 12 amino acids long. Looked up from germline, CDR1 is SEHNR and CDR2 is FQNEAQ (reference sequence). The CDR3 reads CATSRWNTEAFF. The CDR3 nucleotides are TGTGCCACCTCCCGGTGGAACACTGAAGCTTTCTTT.

This chain uses TRBV15 with TRBJ2-4; the match to TRBD2 covers 14 bases. CDR3 length: 20 residues. The germline CDR1 and CDR2 sequences are LNHNV and YYDKDF (reference sequence). After removal of 1 base from V and 2 bases from J, the junction contained 10 bases not matched to a gene. CDR3 amino acids: CATSRGSGTSGRSPKNIQYF. DNA for the CDR3: TGTGCCACCAGCAGAGGATCCGGGACTAGCGGGAGAAGCCCCAAAAACATTCAGTACTTC.

This clonotype was counted between two and nine times. This chain joins TRBV7-2 and TRBJ2-7; perhaps TRBD2 as D (6 bases). This CDR3 has 13 amino acids. The ends were cut back, 8 bases at V and 2 bases at J, with 13 bases in the middle. Germline V gene lookup returns CDR1 SGHTA and CDR2 FQGNSA. The CDR3 sequence: CASGTWGAYEQYF. As DNA, the CDR3 is TGTGCCAGCGGAACATGGGGGGCCTACGAGCAGTACTTC.

V is TRBV6-2 or TRBV6-3 and J is TRBJ1-5, with TRBD1 identical over 8 bases. Germline V gene sequence: CDR1 MNHEY, CDR2 SVGEGT. The CDR3 is 13 residues long. Trimming cost V 7 bases and J 4 bases; bases outside gene matches: 3. The CDR3 DNA sequence: TGTGCCAGCACCAGGGGGCTGAATCAGCCCCAGCATTTT. As protein: CASTRGLNQPQHF.

The J gene is TRBJ1-6, the V gene TRBV11-2; a possible D gene is TRBD1 (6 bases). Trimming removed 3 bases at V and 8 bases at J, with 11 bases between. The V gene's germline CDR1 is SGHAT and CDR2 FQNNGV. There are 14 residues in the CDR3. CDR3 loop: CASSFNRVDSPLHF. The CDR3 DNA is TGTGCCAGCAGCTTTAACAGGGTAGATTCACCCCTCCACTTT.

This clonotype was detected a few times. The chain has TRBV20-1 and TRBJ2-1; no clear D. The CDR3 consists of 13 residues. The ends were cut back, 8 bases at V and 7 bases at J, with 18 bases in the middle. Looked up from germline, CDR1 is DFQATT and CDR2 is SNEGSKA (reference sequence). The CDR3 sequence is CSTNRAGGNEQFF. CDR3 nucleotides: TGCAGTACTAATAGGGCCGGTGGGAATGAGCAGTTCTTC.

V gene TRBV12-3 or TRBV12-4 combines with J gene TRBJ2-1; 11 nucleotides match TRBD2. The CDR3 is 15 residues long. The ends lost 6 bases at V and 4 bases at J; junction bases unmatched: 5. The CDR3: CASRKLAGVYNEQFF. The CDR3 DNA reads as TGTGCCAGCAGGAAACTAGCGGGAGTTTACAATGAGCAGTTCTTC.

This chain connects TRBV29-1 to TRBJ1-2; D is undetermined. Germline loops: CDR1 SQVTM, CDR2 ANQGSEA. The CDR3 sequence is 13 residues long. The V and J ends lost 3 bases and 6 bases respectively, with 14 bases between them. The CDR3 protein is CSVDPMVENGYTF. In DNA, the CDR3 is TGCAGCGTTGATCCAATGGTCGAAAATGGCTACACCTTC. Supplemented by reference TRBV29-1 and TRBJ1-2, the full variable domain reads SAVISQKPSRDICQRGTSLTIQCQVDSQVTMMFWYRQQPGQSLTLIATANQGSEATYESGFVIDKFPISRPNLTFSTLTVSNMSPEDSSIYLCSVDPMVENGYTFGSGTRLTVV.

This clonotype came up a few times. V usage is TRBV29-1 and J usage is TRBJ2-6; 8 bases map to TRBD2. V was clipped by 4 bases and J by 2 bases; unmatched bases: 4. The length of the CDR3 is 15 residues. Looked up from germline, CDR1 is SQVTM and CDR2 is ANQGSEA. The CDR3 sequence is CSVGSGGTGANVLTF. The CDR3 DNA reads TGCAGCGTTGGGTCGGGGGGGACTGGGGCCAACGTCCTGACTTTC.

The genes are TRBV11-2 and TRBJ2-5; D gene uncertain. The CDR3 has 13 residues. CDR1 SGHAT and CDR2 FQNNGV come from the germline V gene. V lost 2 bases to trimming and J lost 1 base, with 5 bases between them. CDR3 in DNA: TGTGCCAGCAGCTTACGGATCCAAGAGACCCAGTACTTC. It specifies CASSLRIQETQYF.

This chain joins TRBV29-1 and TRBJ2-7; tentatively, D is TRBD1 (7 bases). V lost 7 bases, J lost 12 bases, and 22 bases lay in between. This CDR3 comprises 12 residues. Looked up from germline, CDR1 is SQVTM and CDR2 is ANQGSEA. Here the CDR3 DNA reads TGCAGCGCTCACCTCGGGGACAGCGGGCGGTACTTC. It codes for CSAHLGDSGRYF.

V usage is TRBV27 and J usage is TRBJ2-5; D perhaps matches TRBD1 (6 bases). The CDR3 has 15 amino acids. Germline V gives CDR1 MNHEY, CDR2 SMNVEV (reference sequence). Trimming removed 8 bases at V and 6 bases at J, with 22 bases between. CDR3: CASSGAYGLVKTQYF. The CDR3, as DNA: TGTGCCAGCTCAGGGGCCTACGGTCTAGTCAAGACCCAGTACTTC.

This clonotype has more than one count but fewer than ten. This chain joins TRBV27 and TRBJ1-2; 10 bases agree with TRBD1. In germline, CDR1 is MNHEY, CDR2 SMNVEV (reference sequence). CDR3 size: 14 residues. Trimming took 6 bases from V and 8 from J; bases not matched to a gene: 9. CDR3 residues: CASSLDRGFGGYTF. Written as DNA, the CDR3 is TGTGCCAGCAGCCTGGACAGGGGGTTTGGCGGCTACACCTTC.

This clonotype was seen more than once but under ten times. V gene TRBV20-1 combines with J gene TRBJ2-1; D possibly uses TRBD1 or TRBD2 (5 bases each). The J call is doubtful: the DNA matches TRBJ2-7 better. Germline assignment: CDR1 DFQATT and CDR2 SNEGSKA (reference sequence). This CDR3 has 14 amino acids. The CDR3 is CSAAPGPPYYEQYF. CDR3 in DNA: TGCAGTGCTGCTCCGGGACCTCCCTACTACGAGCAGTACTTC.

The DNA for the CDR3 is TGTGCCAGCGCTCCGTGGCGCCCTAGCACAGATACGCAGTATTTT. This codes for CASAPWRPSTDTQYF. The J gene is TRBJ2-3, the V gene TRBV6-6; D ambiguous. Trimming took 8 bases from V and 0 from J, leaving 15 bases between them. This CDR3 has 15 amino acids. Germline V gene data show CDR1 as MNHNY and CDR2 as SVGAGI (reference sequence).

V gene TRBV9 combines with J gene TRBJ2-2; D is perhaps TRBD2 (6 bases). CDR1 and CDR2 (germline): SGDLS, YYNGEE. Trimming left V 5 bases short and J 6 bases short, with 11 bases between. The CDR3 has 13 residues. The CDR3 bases are TGTGCCAGCAGGGGTGGGGGGTCCGGGGAGCTGTTTTTT. Translating gives CASRGGGSGELFF.

The CDR3 is CAIRETGLETQYF. DNA of the CDR3: TGTGCCATCAGGGAGACAGGGTTGGAGACCCAGTACTTC. The rearrangement links TRBV10-3 to TRBJ2-4; 7 nucleotides align to TRBD1. The DNA end is a closer match to TRBJ2-5, so the J assignment may be wrong. Germline CDR1 reads ENHRY; CDR2 reads SYGVKD. The CDR3 has 13 amino acids.

The V gene is TRBV7-2, the J gene TRBJ2-2; 9 nucleotides line up with TRBD2. The CDR3 totals 19 residues. Per the germline V gene, CDR1 is SGHTA and CDR2 is FQGNSA. The V segment lost 5 bases and the J segment 0 bases; nucleotides outside the gene matches: 13. CDR3 DNA sequence: TGTGCCAGCAGCCCCCGTGGCCCTAGCGGGACACCGAACACCGGGGAGCTGTTTTTT. This translates into CASSPRGPSGTPNTGELFF.

This clonotype was observed once. V gene TRBV7-2 combines with J gene TRBJ2-7; D possibly corresponds to TRBD1 (5 bases). The CDR3 sequence is 17 residues long. The V and J ends lost 1 base and 2 bases respectively, with 18 bases between them. Germline V gives CDR1 SGHTA, CDR2 FQGNSA. The CDR3 loop reads CASSLEGLSGVPYEQYF. CDR3 DNA sequence: TGTGCCAGCAGCTTAGAGGGGCTATCAGGAGTCCCCTACGAGCAGTACTTC. Combining the CDR3 with reference TRBV7-2 and TRBJ2-7 gives the whole variable domain GAGVSQSPSNKVTEKGKDVELRCDPISGHTALYWYRQSLGQGLEFLIYFQGNSAPDKSGLPSDRFSAERTGGSVSTLTIQRTQQEDSAVYLCASSLEGLSGVPYEQYFGPGTRLTVT.